This T cell receptor (beta chain) was recovered during a study of tissue T cells after allogeneic stem cell transplantation. Profiled with immunoSEQ multiplex PCR; TCRdb holds only in-frame clones, not every one. The profile shows approximately 7,600 clones, over 40% of them singletons. This clone came up a few times. Any gene name here is a mouse gene name. The read finishes 1 residue shy of the CDR3 end, and the germline J gene is used to complete it. Time point given: mouse harvest day 7 after allogeneic transplant. Each mouse received 10^7 T-cell-depleted marrow cells plus 10^6 splenic CD5+ T cells by tail vein. Tissues came from B6→BALB/c major-mismatch GVHD mice at day 7 or 14. The germline V gene encodes CDR1 LGHDT and CDR2 YNNKQL (reference sequence). V lost 4 bases to trimming and J lost 0 bases, with 7 bases between them. This CDR3 spans 14 amino acids.

The V call is TRBV4, the J call TRBJ1-3; D may be TRBD1 (5 bases). Sample: gut tissue. The sequence came from a female BALB/c mouse given C57BL/6 T cells with graft-versus-host disease after an allogeneic hematopoietic cell transplant. This CDR3 is CASSLDNSGNTLYF. The CDR3 DNA, read in part, is TGTGCCAGCAGCTTGGACAATTCTGGAAATACGCTCTAT. Based on the CDR3 plus reference TRBV4 and TRBJ1-3, the full variable domain is ETAVFQTPNYHVTQVGNEVSFNCKQTLGHDTMYWYKQDSKKLLKIMFSYNNKQLIVNETVPRRFSPQSSDKAHLNLRIKSVEPEDSAVYLCASSLDNSGNTLYFGEGSRLIVV.